This T cell receptor beta chain was identified in a study of blood T cell repertoires in COVID-19. The overall study: Samples taken during acute and convalescent COVID-19 were collected in the United States, Italy and Spain.

The CDR3 is made up of 13 amino acids. The V end lost 5 bases, the J end lost 9 bases, and 17 bases lay between the germline ends. Germline lookup yields CDR1 SEHNR and CDR2 FQNEAQ (reference sequence). Across fewer than 25 US areas, participants ranged in age from 18 to 89 years. How the authors handled the data: Amplification of reference gene primers provided the estimated nucleated cell counts. TCRdb's table, derived via immunoSEQ multiplex PCR, lists solely in-frame clones and lacks some. The DNA was the basis for D and trimming; V, J and clone size are from that table. Altogether approximately 200,000 clones are present, 87% being singletons, with the ten largest covering 7% to 7.5%. This clone has more than one count but fewer than ten.

The V and J genes are TRBV7-9 and TRBJ2-7; D ambiguous. The sequenced sample was PBMCs or T cells enriched from blood (not recorded which). This clonotype was obtained from a man between 25 and 39 years old in a cohort exposed to, infected with or recovered from COVID-19 (not recorded which). The CDR3 sequence is CASSPPTRRGQYF. The CDR3 DNA follows: TGTGCCAGCAGCCCACCGACGAGGAGAGGGCAGTACTTC.